This T cell receptor (beta chain) emerged from a study of T cell changes during pregnancy in multiple sclerosis. The repertoire was sequenced with immunoSEQ multiplex PCR; TCRdb's copy has only in-frame clones and lacks some. The sample yields some 14,000 clones, 88% seen once. The CDR3 is 14 amino acids. Per germline, CDR1 GTSNPN and CDR2 SVGIG (reference sequence). Trimming left V 3 bases short and J 3 bases short, with 14 bases between. Material: CD8+ T cells from peripheral blood mononuclear cells, obtained in the first trimester of pregnancy. This chain uses TRBV30 with TRBJ1-1; D perhaps matches TRBD1 (6 bases). This clonotype was sampled from a female donor with multiple sclerosis, enrolled in a pregnancy study. The CDR3 is CAWSLGGGDTEAFF. CDR3 bases: TGTGCCTGGAGCCTAGGAGGGGGGGACACTGAAGCTTTCTTT.